A single sample gave rise to the 2 T cell receptor beta chains below, sequenced in a study of cytomegalovirus exposure and HLA in healthy donors. The PCR made use of 60 Vbeta and 13 Jbeta primers. This table comes from immunoSEQ multiplex PCR, and its TCRdb copy is limited to in-frame clones, with some not included. The table has 150,000 to 200,000 clones, 81% seen once; the top ten hold approximately 3.8%. Sequencing was performed on PBMCs. The receptors derive from a man aged 45-60 years in good health and CMV-seronegative.

This clone was found a few times. The genes are TRBV19 and TRBJ1-4, with D possibly matching TRBD1 (6 bases). Trimming took 8 bases from V and 7 from J, leaving 11 bases between them. This CDR3 spans 12 amino acids. The germline gives CDR1 LNHDA, CDR2 SQIVND (reference sequence). CDR3: CASRGGGEKLFF. CDR3 bases: TGTGCCAGTCGGGGAGGGGGTGAAAAACTGTTTTTT.

The sample holds a few counts of this clone. The chain employs TRBV18 and TRBJ1-1; possibly TRBD1 for D (5 bases). V was trimmed by 4 bases and J by 4 bases, leaving 13 bases between them. The CDR3 sequence is 14 residues long. Per germline, CDR1 KGHSH and CDR2 LQKENI. In DNA, the CDR3 is TGTGCCAGCTCACAACGGCTAGGGGTCACTGAAGCTTTCTTT. Encoded protein: CASSQRLGVTEAFF.